The sequence of this T cell receptor (beta chain) was determined in a study of blood T cells in healthy people across ages. This clonotype was observed a few times. Its antigen is still unknown. Overall study results and limits: Total diversity from one million sequenced T cells was likely underestimated.

Each sample used at least 6 million PBMCs. Extraction of total RNA produced a minimum of 6 micrograms from each sample. The use of a sample-barcoded 5' primer and a J-beta primer mix characterized a second PCR of 7 to 11 cycles. Each sample provided no less than 2.5 million CDR3-containing paired-end reads. TCRdb passed the 5' RACE reads through MiXCR, listing each CDR3 protein once. The data show around 970,000 distinct CDR3 sequences, with roughly 51% seen just once and 20% to 25% held by the top ten. This clonotype was sampled from an older woman in good health. Sequenced sample: blood.

The chain's CDR3 is CASSPGYPPHEQFF. CDR3 nucleotide sequence: TGTGCCAGCAGCCCAGGTTATCCTCCCCATGAGCAGTTCTTC. The rearrangement uses TRBV7-9 and TRBJ2-1; D is unresolved. Trimming removed 5 bases from V and 8 bases from J, with 16 bases in between. The germline gives CDR1 SEHNR, CDR2 FQNEAQ (reference sequence). The CDR3 totals 14 residues.